These 9 T cell receptor beta chains were all obtained from the same sample, sequenced in a study of T-cell reconstitution after alpha-beta-depleted transplantation in children. The authors prepared the TCRbeta library with unique molecular identifiers. Using its own MiXCR run on the PCR reads, TCRdb lists one record per CDR3 protein. Of 450,000 to 550,000 distinct CDR3 sequences listed, around 10% were seen once; the top ten hold 13% to 15%. Sequenced material: PBMCs, mostly from graft donor cells, taken 180 days after TCRalphabeta/CD19-depleted stem cell transplant. Every receptor here comes from a female patient between 2 and 15 years old who had a stem cell transplant for aplastic anemia, so the T cells may come from the graft donor.

V and J are TRBV4-1 and TRBJ2-3; tentative D call: TRBD1 (5 bases). This CDR3 is 16 amino acids long. The ends were cut back, 1 base at V and 4 bases at J, with 15 bases in the middle. The germline V gene encodes CDR1 MGHRA and CDR2 YSYEKL. In DNA, the CDR3 is TGCGCCAGCAGCCAAGGGGGCCCCTACCGAGCAGATACGCAGTATTTT. It encodes CASSQGGPYRADTQYF.

The chain uses TRBV5-1 and TRBJ2-7; 10 nucleotides line up with TRBD1. The CDR3 totals 17 residues. V dropped 0 bases and J dropped 0; count of bases not matched to a gene: 6. Germline CDR1 reads SGHRS; CDR2 reads YFSETQ. CDR3 sequence: CASSLGWGDRGSYEQYF. The CDR3 DNA follows: TGCGCCAGCAGCTTGGGGTGGGGGGACAGGGGCTCCTACGAGCAGTACTTC.

Many counts were recorded for this clonotype. V usage is TRBV20-1 and J usage is TRBJ1-1, with TRBD1 as a possible D gene (6 bases). Germline CDR1 is DFQATT and CDR2 is SNEGSKA (reference sequence). This CDR3 is built from 13 residues. V lost 6 bases to trimming and J lost 0 bases, with 11 bases between them. CDR3 coding DNA: TGCAGTGCGCCAAGACAGGTGAACACTGAAGCTTTCTTT. It translates to CSAPRQVNTEAFF.

This chain links TRBV30 with TRBJ1-1, with D possibly matching TRBD1 (6 bases). V lost 0 bases to trimming and J lost 7 bases, with 12 bases between them. Germline V gene lookup returns CDR1 GTSNPN and CDR2 SVGIG (reference sequence). The CDR3 is 13 amino acids. CDR3 sequence: CAWSVVGGSEAFF. The CDR3 DNA sequence: TGTGCCTGGAGTGTGGTAGGGGGAAGTGAAGCTTTCTTT. The complete variable domain, with remaining parts taken from reference TRBV30 and TRBJ1-1, reads SQTIHQWPATLVQPVGSPLSLECTVEGTSNPNLYWYRQAAGRGLQLLFYSVGIGQISSEVPQNLSASRPQDRQFILSSKKLLLSDSGFYLCAWSVVGGSEAFFGQGTRLTVV.

The table lists this clonotype with many counts. V and J are TRBV14 and TRBJ2-2; D is uncertain. V lost 3 bases, J lost 5 bases, and 10 bases lay in between. The CDR3 contains 14 residues. In germline, CDR1 is SGHDN, CDR2 FVKESK. This chain's CDR3 is CASSHLERTGELFF. CDR3 nucleotides: TGTGCCAGCAGCCACCTGGAACGGACCGGGGAGCTGTTTTTT. The variable domain in full, with the rest retrieved from reference TRBV14 and TRBJ2-2, is EAGVTQFPSHSVIEKGQTVTLRCDPISGHDNLYWYRRVMGKEIKFLLHFVKESKQDESGMPNNRFLAERTGGTYSTLKVQPAELEDSGVYFCASSHLERTGELFFGEGSRLTVL.

This clonotype was observed a few times. The chain recombines TRBV7-9 with TRBJ1-2, with 8 bases aligning to TRBD1. CDR3 length: 14 residues. Per the germline V gene, CDR1 is SEHNR and CDR2 is FQNEAQ (reference sequence). With 5 bases clipped from V and 8 bases from J, the junction kept 10 bases outside the gene matches. This chain's CDR3 is CASSIGTGGSGYTF. The CDR3 DNA reads TGTGCCAGCAGCATCGGGACAGGTGGAAGCGGCTACACCTTC.

This clonotype was seen only a few times. The rearrangement joins TRBV5-1 to TRBJ2-2, with D possibly matching TRBD1 (5 bases). Trimming pared 6 bases from V and 6 bases from J, leaving 18 bases between. Per germline, CDR1 SGHRS and CDR2 YFSETQ. This CDR3 has 15 residues. The CDR3 DNA sequence: TGCGCCAGCACGGTCGGGCAGACAGTCCCCGGGGAGCTGTTTTTT. Amino acids: CASTVGQTVPGELFF.

In this sample, this clonotype turned up a few times. The chain uses TRBV29-1 and TRBJ1-4; 8 nucleotides line up with TRBD1. CDR1 is SQVTM, CDR2 ANQGSEA, per germline. This CDR3 has 13 residues. The V gene end was trimmed by 7 bases and the J gene end by 7 bases; junction bases not matched to a gene: 8. Written as DNA, the CDR3 is TGCAGCGGAGCGACAGGGGTTTCTGAAAAACTGTTTTTT. This gives the protein CSGATGVSEKLFF.

This clonotype occurred a few times. The rearrangement links TRBV27 to TRBJ2-3; 9 nucleotides match TRBD2. Germline V gene lookup returns CDR1 MNHEY and CDR2 SMNVEV (reference sequence). The CDR3 has 15 residues. The ends lost 2 bases at V and 3 bases at J; junction bases unmatched: 3. The CDR3 reads CASSLKREVTDTQYF. CDR3 nucleotides: TGTGCCAGCAGTTTAAAGCGGGAGGTAACAGATACGCAGTATTTT.